The 18 T cell receptor beta chains below come from one sample, sequenced in a study of cytomegalovirus exposure and HLA in healthy donors. Use of 60 Vbeta and 13 Jbeta primers characterized the PCR. Assay: immunoSEQ multiplex PCR; the TCRdb copy retains only in-frame clones and omits some. The sample shows approximately 220,000 clones, about three quarters of them seen only once. The material sequenced was PBMCs. The receptor source for this set is a man aged 40-55 years in good health and CMV-seronegative.

The rearrangement joins TRBV9 to TRBJ2-5; 8 positions agree with TRBD1. V shed 4 bases and J 4 bases; nucleotides not matched to a gene: 9. This CDR3 contains 15 residues. Looked up from germline, CDR1 is SGDLS and CDR2 is YYNGEE. The CDR3 bases are TGTGCCAGCAGCACCTACCCCGGGACAGGAGAGACCCAGTACTTC. Amino acid sequence: CASSTYPGTGETQYF.

The J gene is TRBJ2-1, the V gene TRBV27; D gene unclear. Between the trimmed V and J ends, which lost 5 bases and 6 bases, there was a span of 11 bases. The V gene's germline CDR1 is MNHEY and CDR2 SMNVEV (reference sequence). The CDR3 contains 13 residues. This chain's CDR3 is CASSRGSPNEQFF. Here the CDR3 DNA reads TGTGCCAGCAGTCGAGGTAGTCCCAATGAGCAGTTCTTC.

This clone was picked up one time. This rearrangement joins TRBV29-1 to TRBJ2-7; TRBD2 might be the D (6 bases). Germline V gene sequence: CDR1 SQVTM, CDR2 ANQGSEA. There are 13 residues in the CDR3. V was clipped by 5 bases and J by 2 bases, with 13 bases between them. CDR3 in amino acids: CSVIASEAYEQYF. In DNA form, the CDR3 reads TGCAGCGTTATAGCTAGCGAAGCCTACGAGCAGTACTTC.

Regarding this clone: This same CDR3 is encoded by further DNA sequences in the sample. The chain joins TRBV27 to TRBJ1-2; D is possibly TRBD1 (6 bases). The V end was cut by 3 bases, the J end by 4 bases, with 12 bases between. The CDR3 consists of 14 residues. CDR1 is MNHEY, CDR2 SMNVEV, per germline (reference sequence). CDR3 loop: CASSLRGQSYGYTF. The DNA for the CDR3 is TGTGCCAGCAGTTTGAGAGGACAGTCCTATGGCTACACCTTC.

The rearrangement links TRBV7-9 to TRBJ2-1; 8 bases match TRBD1. There are 15 residues in the CDR3. V shed 5 bases, J shed 4 bases, and the junction held 7 bases outside the gene matches. Per the germline V gene, CDR1 is SEHNR and CDR2 is FQNEAQ (reference sequence). This chain's CDR3 is CASSVPDREYNEQFF. The CDR3 DNA is TGTGCCAGCAGCGTCCCGGACAGGGAGTACAATGAGCAGTTCTTC. The full variable domain, rest sourced from reference TRBV7-9 and TRBJ2-1, is DTGVSQNPRHKITKRGQNVTFRCDPISEHNRLYWYRQTLGQGPEFLTYFQNEAQLEKSRLLSDRFSAERPKGSFSTLEIQRTEQGDSAMYLCASSVPDREYNEQFFGPGTRLTVL.

In this sample, this clone turned up a few times. The V gene is TRBV6-5, the J gene TRBJ1-1, with a weak D call TRBD1 (6 bases). Germline values: CDR1 MNHEY, CDR2 SVGAGI. This CDR3 region has 12 residues. The germline V and J ends were trimmed by 10 bases and 7 bases, with 16 bases remaining between them. CDR3 coding DNA: TGTGCCACCCTACCCAGGGGTGGTGAAGCTTTCTTT. Translated: CATLPRGGEAFF.

This clone has only one observation. Sequence at one end of the junction differs from germline and may be a read error. The gene calls are TRBV18 and TRBJ1-3; 7 nucleotides agree with TRBD1. Germline V gene lookup returns CDR1 KGHSH and CDR2 LQKENI. The CDR3 loop spans 15 amino acids. CDR3 DNA: TGTGCCAGCTCTCCACAGGGGAAGGCTGGAAACACCATATATTTT. Translating it yields CASSPQGKAGNTIYF.

This clone was detected only a few times. The chain is built from TRBV18 and TRBJ1-1; 7 bases align to TRBD1. The germline gives CDR1 KGHSH, CDR2 LQKENI. This CDR3 has 13 amino acids. Trimming cost V 6 bases and J 5 bases; bases outside gene matches: 6. This CDR3 reads CASSLDRVTEAFF. CDR3 bases: TGTGCCAGCTCGCTCGACAGGGTGACTGAAGCTTTCTTT.

The chain uses TRBV6-5 and TRBJ2-2; TRBD1 might be the D (5 bases). The V gene's germline CDR1 is MNHEY and CDR2 SVGAGI. This CDR3 contains 15 residues. The ends were cut back, 2 bases at V and 2 bases at J, with 9 bases in the middle. CDR3 DNA sequence: TGTGCCAGCAGTTACAGGGGCGAAAACACCGGGGAGCTGTTTTTT. Its translation: CASSYRGENTGELFF.

The chain employs TRBV18 and TRBJ2-7, with TRBD1 matching over 8 bases. The germline CDR1 and CDR2 sequences are KGHSH and LQKENI. Trimming at V came to 5 bases and at J to 1 base, leaving 7 bases not matched to a gene. This CDR3 is 15 amino acids long. CDR3 coding DNA: TGTGCCAGCTCAGCCCTTGGACAGGGTTCCTACGAGCAGTACTTC. Its translation is CASSALGQGSYEQYF. Together with reference TRBV18 and TRBJ2-7, the CDR3 gives the full variable domain: NAGVMQNPRHLVRRRGQEARLRCSPMKGHSHVYWYRQLPEEGLKFMVYLQKENIIDESGMPKERFSAEFPKEGPSILRIQQVVRGDSAAYFCASSALGQGSYEQYFGPGTRLTVT.

This chain connects TRBV29-1 to TRBJ2-1, with 8 bases aligning to TRBD1. V lost 7 bases, J lost 7 bases, and 6 bases stayed unmatched. Per the germline V gene, CDR1 is SQVTM and CDR2 is ANQGSEA. This CDR3 is built from 12 residues. Written as DNA, the CDR3 is TGCAGCGCAACAGGGGGTTTAAATGAGCAGTTCTTC. Protein product: CSATGGLNEQFF.

The V call is TRBV7-2, the J call TRBJ2-7, with 9 bases identical to TRBD1. The V and J ends lost 2 bases and 0 bases, in that order; junction bases with no gene match: 5. Germline V gene data show CDR1 as SGHTA and CDR2 as FQGNSA. The CDR3 length is 16 residues. The CDR3 sequence: CASSLPTGGSSYEQYF. In nucleotides, the CDR3 is TGTGCCAGCAGCTTACCTACAGGGGGCAGCTCCTACGAGCAGTACTTC.

In this sample, this clone turned up a few times. The V call is TRBV15, the J call TRBJ2-1, with TRBD1 as a possible D gene (5 bases). Germline V gene lookup returns CDR1 LNHNV and CDR2 YYDKDF (reference sequence). V was trimmed by 5 bases and J by 3 bases, leaving 5 bases between them. This CDR3 comprises 12 residues. The CDR3 DNA sequence: TGTGCCACCAGCCAGGGCTACAATGAGCAGTTCTTC. This translates into CATSQGYNEQFF.

In its sample, this clone was seen a few times. The rearrangement links TRBV5-1 to TRBJ1-1; 8 nucleotides line up with TRBD1. Germline lookup yields CDR1 SGHRS and CDR2 YFSETQ. The CDR3 has 15 amino acids. The V and J ends lost 4 bases and 4 bases, in that order; junction bases with no gene match: 9. The DNA for the CDR3 is TGCGCCAGCAGCGCCGACAGGGGCAGGGCCACTGAAGCTTTCTTT. This sequence encodes CASSADRGRATEAFF.

The chain employs TRBV7-3 and TRBJ2-5; D perhaps matches TRBD2 (7 bases). Trimming left V 5 bases short and J 5 bases short, with 18 bases between. This CDR3 comprises 15 residues. CDR1 is SGHTA and CDR2 is FQGTGA in the germline V gene. The CDR3 reads CASSTSGGAAETQYF. In DNA, the CDR3 is TGTGCCAGCAGCACCTCGGGGGGCGCGGCGGAGACCCAGTACTTC.

This chain connects TRBV28 to TRBJ2-1, with a tentative D call TRBD1 (6 bases). V lost 7 bases, J lost 1 base, and 8 bases lay in between. The germline CDR1 and CDR2 sequences are MDHEN and SYDVKM. The CDR3 totals 13 residues. CDR3 DNA sequence: TGTGCCAGCACCGGACAGTCCTACAATGAGCAGTTCTTC. Amino acid sequence: CASTGQSYNEQFF. Using reference TRBV28 and TRBJ2-1 for the parts outside the CDR3, the full variable domain is DVKVTQSSRYLVKRTGEKVFLECVQDMDHENMFWYRQDPGLGLRLIYFSYDVKMKEKGDIPEGYSVSREKKERFSLILESASTNQTSMYLCASTGQSYNEQFFGPGTRLTVL.

The rearrangement links TRBV4-2 to TRBJ2-3; D may be TRBD1 (6 bases). Trimming left V 1 base short and J 4 bases short, with 15 bases between. CDR1 is LGHNA and CDR2 is YNFKEQ in the germline V gene. This CDR3 contains 16 residues. CDR3 amino acids: CASSQGNRAGADTQYF. CDR3 DNA: TGTGCCAGCAGCCAAGGAAACAGGGCAGGTGCAGATACGCAGTATTTT.

As concerns this clone: Compared with germline, one end of the junction differs, possibly owing to a read error. CDR3 protein: CSSSLGLGLAAYEQYF. The DNA of the CDR3 is TGTTCCAGCAGCTTAGGCTTGGGACTAGCGGCTTACGAGCAGTACTTC. J is TRBJ2-7 and V is TRBV7-9; the match to TRBD2 covers 11 bases. Germline V gene lookup returns CDR1 SEHNR and CDR2 FQNEAQ (reference sequence). This CDR3 is 16 amino acids long. Together with reference TRBV7-9 and TRBJ2-7, the CDR3 gives the full variable domain: DTGVSQNPRHKITKRGQNVTFRCDPISEHNRLYWYRQTLGQGPEFLTYFQNEAQLEKSRLLSDRFSAERPKGSFSTLEIQRTEQGDSAMYLCSSSLGLGLAAYEQYFGPGTRLTVT.